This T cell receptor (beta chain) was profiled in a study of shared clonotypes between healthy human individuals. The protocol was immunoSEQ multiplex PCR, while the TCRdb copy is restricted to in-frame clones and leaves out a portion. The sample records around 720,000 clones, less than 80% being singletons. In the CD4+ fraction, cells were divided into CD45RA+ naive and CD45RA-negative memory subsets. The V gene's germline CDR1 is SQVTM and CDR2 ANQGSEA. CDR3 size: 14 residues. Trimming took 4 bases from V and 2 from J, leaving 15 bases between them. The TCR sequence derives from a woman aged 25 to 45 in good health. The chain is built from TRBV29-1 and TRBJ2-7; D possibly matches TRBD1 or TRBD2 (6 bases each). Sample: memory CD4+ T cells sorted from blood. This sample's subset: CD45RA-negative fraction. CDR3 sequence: CSVVFRGAPYEQYF. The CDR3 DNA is TGCAGCGTTGTCTTTAGGGGGGCTCCCTACGAGCAGTACTTC.